This T cell receptor (beta chain) was sequenced during a study of blood T cell repertoires in COVID-19. TCRdb's table, derived via immunoSEQ multiplex PCR, lists solely in-frame clones and lacks some. The sample has around 210,000 clones; almost 90% are singletons. This TCR was recovered from a young man with active or convalescent COVID-19. The source material was peripheral blood.

CDR3 nucleotides: TGCGCCAGCAGCCAAGTCATCGGGCAGGGGGCTAATCAGCCCCAGCATTTT. Translating gives CASSQVIGQGANQPQHF. This chain uses TRBV4-1 with TRBJ1-5; 8 bases agree with TRBD1. This CDR3 is 17 amino acids long. J lost 4 bases, V lost 1 base, and 9 bases had no gene match. Germline V gene sequence: CDR1 MGHRA, CDR2 YSYEKL.